Listed here is a single T cell receptor beta chain. The target antigen is unknown. The sample is drawn from a study of breast tumors, draining lymph nodes, adjacent tissues. General observations from the study: Findings are consistent with lymph node origin and intratumoral expansion of most tumor T cells. That most tumor T cells come from lymph nodes remained unproven.

Via MiXCR, TCRdb re-called the multiplex PCR reads, giving one row per CDR3 protein. Of approximately 170,000 distinct CDR3 sequences listed, roughly 30% were seen once; the top ten hold around 4.5%. The lymph nodes were axillary draining lymph nodes from breast cancer patients. This clonotype was sampled from a female donor with breast cancer. Some clones in this sample may be carry-over from other donors' samples. Sequenced material: axillary lymph node tissue.

The chain's CDR3 is CASSLAIDRGFSPLHF. CDR3 nucleotide sequence: TGTGCCAGCAGCTTGGCGATCGACAGGGGTTTCTCACCCCTCCACTTT. The chain couples TRBV5-8 to TRBJ1-6; the match to TRBD1 covers 8 bases. J lost 10 bases, V lost 0 bases, and 9 bases had no gene match. The CDR3 totals 16 residues. Germline V gives CDR1 SGHTS, CDR2 YDEGEE.